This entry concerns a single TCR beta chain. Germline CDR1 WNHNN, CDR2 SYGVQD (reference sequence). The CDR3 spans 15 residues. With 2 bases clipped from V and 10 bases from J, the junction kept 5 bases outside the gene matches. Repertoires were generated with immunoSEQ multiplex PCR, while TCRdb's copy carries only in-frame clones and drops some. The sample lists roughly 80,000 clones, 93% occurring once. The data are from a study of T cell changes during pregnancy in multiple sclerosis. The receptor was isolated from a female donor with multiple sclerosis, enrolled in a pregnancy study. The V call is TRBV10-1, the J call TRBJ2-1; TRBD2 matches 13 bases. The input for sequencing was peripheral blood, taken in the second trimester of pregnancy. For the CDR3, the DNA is TGCGCCAGCAGTGAGGAGGGGACTAGCGGGGAAGAGCAGTTCTTC. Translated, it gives CASSEEGTSGEEQFF.